This T cell receptor (beta chain) is from a study of blood T cell repertoires in COVID-19. Background on the study: Whether acute or convalescent, the COVID-19 samples came from the United States, Italy and Spain. From T cells, B-cell-depleted T cells, or PBMCs came the material, which was cDNA or gDNA.

In the study's own analysis: Counts of nucleated cells, estimated from reference gene primer amplification, were obtained. The protocol was immunoSEQ multiplex PCR, while the TCRdb copy is restricted to in-frame clones and leaves out a portion. Clonal size and the V and J genes are those of that table, whereas D and trimming came from the DNA. The sample holds 120,000 to 150,000 clones, about nine tenths seen once. CDR1 and CDR2 from the germline V gene are LNHNV and YYDKDF (reference sequence). The CDR3 sequence is 17 residues long. V was cut by 0 bases and J by 3 bases, with 15 bases left in between.

The source material was peripheral blood. V and J are TRBV15 and TRBJ1-3; no clear D gene. The source of this sequence is a man aged 45 to 65 who had recovered from COVID-19. The CDR3 sequence is CATSRDQAGSGGNTIYF. The CDR3, as DNA: TGTGCCACCAGCAGAGATCAAGCGGGTAGCGGTGGAAACACCATATATTTT. Filled out from reference TRBV15 and TRBJ1-3, the complete variable domain reads DAMVIQNPRYQVTQFGKPVTLSCSQTLNHNVMYWYQQKSSQAPKLLFHYYDKDFNNEADTPDNFQSRRPNTSFCFLDIRSPGLGDTAMYLCATSRDQAGSGGNTIYFGEGSWLTVV.